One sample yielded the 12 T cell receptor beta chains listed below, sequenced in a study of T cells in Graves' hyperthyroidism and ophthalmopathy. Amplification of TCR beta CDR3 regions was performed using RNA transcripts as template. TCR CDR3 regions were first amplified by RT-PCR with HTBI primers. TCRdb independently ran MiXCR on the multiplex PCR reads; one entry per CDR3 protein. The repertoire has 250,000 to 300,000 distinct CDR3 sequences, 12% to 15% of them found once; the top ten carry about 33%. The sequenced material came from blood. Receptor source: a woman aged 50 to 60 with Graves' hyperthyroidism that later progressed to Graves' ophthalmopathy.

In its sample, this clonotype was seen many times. Here the CDR3 reads CASSYIAVTYNEQFF. CDR3 bases: TGTGCCAGCAGTTACATAGCGGTTACCTACAATGAGCAGTTCTTC. The gene calls are TRBV6-6 and TRBJ2-1, with D possibly TRBD2 on 6 matching bases. The CDR3 extends over 15 amino acids. Germline CDR1 MNHNY, CDR2 SVGAGI (reference sequence). Trimming shortened V by 2 bases and J by 2 bases, and 10 bases separated the two germline ends.

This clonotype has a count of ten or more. The CDR3 is CASSSDRAVSKLFF. The CDR3 region has the DNA TGTGCCAGCAGTTCCGACAGGGCGGTCTCCAAACTGTTTTTT. V is TRBV6-1 and J is TRBJ1-4, with 7 bases matching TRBD1. Germline CDR1 MNHNS, CDR2 SASEGT. The CDR3 extends over 14 amino acids. The J segment lost 11 bases and the V segment lost 5 bases, leaving 11 bases of the junction unmatched.

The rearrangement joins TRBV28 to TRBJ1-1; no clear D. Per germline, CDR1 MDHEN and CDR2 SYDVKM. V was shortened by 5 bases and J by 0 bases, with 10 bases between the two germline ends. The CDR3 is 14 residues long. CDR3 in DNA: TGTGCCAGCAGTGCCACAACTATGAACACTGAAGCTTTCTTT. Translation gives CASSATTMNTEAFF.

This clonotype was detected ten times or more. Here the CDR3 reads CASRASLAGGYNEQFF. CDR3 DNA sequence: TGTGCCAGCAGGGCATCCCTAGCGGGAGGTTACAATGAGCAGTTCTTC. This rearrangement joins TRBV2 to TRBJ2-1; 11 bases match TRBD2. Germline trimming cut 6 bases from V and 4 bases from J; bases unmatched to any gene: 8. Germline CDR1 reads SNHLY; CDR2 reads FYNNEI. This CDR3 is 16 amino acids long.

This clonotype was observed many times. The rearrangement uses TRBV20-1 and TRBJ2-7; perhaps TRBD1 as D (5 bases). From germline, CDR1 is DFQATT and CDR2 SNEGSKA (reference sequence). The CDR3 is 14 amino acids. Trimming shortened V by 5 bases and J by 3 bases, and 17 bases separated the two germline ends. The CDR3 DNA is TGCAGTGCTTACAACGCGAGACAGTTCTACGAGCAGTACTTC. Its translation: CSAYNARQFYEQYF.

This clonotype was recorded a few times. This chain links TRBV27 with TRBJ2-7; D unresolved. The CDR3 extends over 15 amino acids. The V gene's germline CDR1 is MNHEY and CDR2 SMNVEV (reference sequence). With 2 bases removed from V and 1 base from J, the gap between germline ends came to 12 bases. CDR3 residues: CASSLGLRFSYEQYF. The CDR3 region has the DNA TGTGCCAGCAGTTTAGGGCTACGATTTTCCTACGAGCAGTACTTC.

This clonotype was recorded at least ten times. CDR3 nucleotide sequence: TGTGCCAGCAGCCAAAACCCAATGGGGGGTCAGCCCCAGCATTTT. Encoded protein: CASSQNPMGGQPQHF. The rearrangement links TRBV3-1 to TRBJ1-5, with D perhaps TRBD1 (5 bases). Trimming stripped 2 bases from V and 6 bases from J, with 14 bases between. Germline-derived CDR1 and CDR2 are LGHDT and YNNKEL (reference sequence). The CDR3 has 15 residues.

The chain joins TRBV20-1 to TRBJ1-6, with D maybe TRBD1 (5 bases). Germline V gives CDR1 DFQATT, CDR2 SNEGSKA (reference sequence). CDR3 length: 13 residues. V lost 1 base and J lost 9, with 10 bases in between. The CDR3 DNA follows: TGCAGTGCTAGAGGGATGGGGGGTTCACCCCTCCACTTT. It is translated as CSARGMGGSPLHF.

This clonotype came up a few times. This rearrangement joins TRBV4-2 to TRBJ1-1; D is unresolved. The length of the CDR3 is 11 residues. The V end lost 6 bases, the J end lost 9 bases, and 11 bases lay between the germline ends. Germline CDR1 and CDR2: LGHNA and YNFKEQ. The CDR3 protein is CASRQSVQAFF. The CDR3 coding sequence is TGTGCCAGCAGACAAAGTGTCCAAGCTTTCTTT.

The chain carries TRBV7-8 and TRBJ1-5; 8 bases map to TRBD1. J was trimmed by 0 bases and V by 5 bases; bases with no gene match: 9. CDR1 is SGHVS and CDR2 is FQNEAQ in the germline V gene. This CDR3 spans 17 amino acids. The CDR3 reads CASSPHRTGLSNQPQHF. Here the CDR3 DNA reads TGTGCCAGCAGCCCCCATCGGACAGGGCTTAGCAATCAGCCCCAGCATTTT.

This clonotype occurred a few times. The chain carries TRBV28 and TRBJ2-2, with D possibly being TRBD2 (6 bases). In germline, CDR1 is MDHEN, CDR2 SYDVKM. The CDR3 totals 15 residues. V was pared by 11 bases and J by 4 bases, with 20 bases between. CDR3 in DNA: TGTGCCGGGACTTCGGGCAGGGAAGGCACCGGGGAGCTGTTTTTT. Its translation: CAGTSGREGTGELFF.

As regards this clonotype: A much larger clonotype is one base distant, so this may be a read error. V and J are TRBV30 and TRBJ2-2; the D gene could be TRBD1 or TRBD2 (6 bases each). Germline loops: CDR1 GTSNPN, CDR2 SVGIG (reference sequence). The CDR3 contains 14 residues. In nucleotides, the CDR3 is TGTGCCTGGGGGCTCGGGGTCGTAGAGGGGGGGCTGTTTTTT. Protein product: CAWGLGVVEGGLFF.